A single sample gave rise to the 3 T cell receptor beta chains below, sequenced in a study of blood T cell repertoires in COVID-19 (dated by TCRdb to 2020 to 2021). Libraries came from the immunoSEQ multiplex PCR assay. The clones in this table, taken by TCRdb from immuneACCESS, are in-frame only. Not every clone is retained; where verified, under half of the shortfall comes from an unresolved V gene, and the cause of the rest is unknown. The sample data list approximately 330,000 clones, and approximately 88% of these were observed just once. Just over 9.5% of the sample is taken by the ten largest. The specimen was peripheral blood. The receptors were sampled from a man younger than 40 with COVID-19, enrolled during active disease.

This clone was seen once. The rearrangement joins TRBV30 to TRBJ1-2; tentative D call: TRBD1 (6 bases). Germline V CDR1 and CDR2: GTSNPN, SVGIG (reference sequence). The V end was cut by 0 bases, the J end by 2 bases, with 19 bases between. The CDR3 loop spans 17 amino acids. CDR3 in amino acids: CAWSVPPRQELNYGYTF. The CDR3 DNA sequence: TGTGCCTGGAGTGTCCCCCCCCGACAGGAACTAAACTATGGCTACACCTTC.

This CDR3 is CAWSGEGEQYF. The CDR3 coding sequence is TGTGCCTGGTCAGGGGAGGGCGAGCAGTACTTC. This chain uses TRBV30 with TRBJ2-7, with D tentatively TRBD2 (7 bases). The CDR3 has 11 amino acids. The germline CDR1 and CDR2 sequences are GTSNPN and SVGIG (reference sequence). V was clipped by 5 bases and J by 6 bases, with 11 bases between them.

This chain links TRBV28 with TRBJ2-1; D is uncertain. Germline CDR1 and CDR2: MDHEN and SYDVKM. The CDR3 has 11 amino acids. Trimming shortened V by 5 bases and J by 5 bases, and 4 bases separated the two germline ends. The CDR3 nucleotides read TGTGCCAGCAGTCTAGACAATGAGCAGTTCTTC. It encodes CASSLDNEQFF.